These 15 T cell receptor beta chains were all obtained from the same sample, sequenced in a study of blood T cell repertoires in COVID-19. The repertoire was sequenced with immunoSEQ multiplex PCR; TCRdb's copy has only in-frame clones and lacks some. This table has under 200,000 clones, 80% to 85% appearing once. Sequenced input: peripheral blood. The receptors were sampled from a human donor with acute or convalescent COVID-19. The donor label of this sample is uncertain.

The CDR3 nucleotides read TGCGCCAGCAGCCGGGGTAGCGGAGCGTACGAGCAGTACTTC. Its translation: CASSRGSGAYEQYF. The chain couples TRBV5-1 to TRBJ2-7, with D perhaps TRBD2 (6 bases). CDR1 is SGHRS and CDR2 is YFSETQ in the germline V gene. V was pared by 4 bases and J by 4 bases, with 15 bases between. The CDR3 sequence is 14 residues long.

V and J are TRBV6-5 and TRBJ2-1; weak D call: TRBD1 (6 bases). V was trimmed by 6 bases and J by 8 bases, leaving 8 bases between them. Germline values: CDR1 MNHEY, CDR2 SVGAGI. The CDR3 length is 11 residues. The CDR3 DNA sequence: TGTGCCAGCAGAAAGGGGGATGAGCAGTTCTTC. Translating gives CASRKGDEQFF.

This chain uses TRBV4-1 with TRBJ2-7, with D tentatively TRBD1 (5 bases). Trimming stripped 1 base from V and 3 bases from J, with 7 bases between. CDR1 is MGHRA and CDR2 is YSYEKL in the germline V gene. The CDR3 runs to 13 residues. The DNA for the CDR3 is TGCGCCAGCAGCCAAGTTGACAGCTACGAGCAGTACTTC. This codes for CASSQVDSYEQYF.

The chain combines TRBV9 with TRBJ2-7; D is undetermined. CDR3 length: 16 residues. Germline-derived CDR1 and CDR2 are SGDLS and YYNGEE. The V end was cut by 0 bases, the J end by 0 bases, with 13 bases between. In DNA, the CDR3 is TGTGCCAGCAGCGTAGAAAGAAAGTTTAGCTCCTACGAGCAGTACTTC. This sequence encodes CASSVERKFSSYEQYF.

This chain joins TRBV9 and TRBJ2-1; 11 bases match TRBD2. The CDR3 is 17 residues long. CDR1 is SGDLS and CDR2 is YYNGEE in the germline V gene. The V gene end was trimmed by 1 base and the J gene end by 0 bases; junction bases not matched to a gene: 3. CDR3 DNA sequence: TGTGCCAGCAGCGTAAATAGCGGGAGGGCCTCCTACAATGAGCAGTTCTTC. It is translated as CASSVNSGRASYNEQFF.

V usage is TRBV11-2 and J usage is TRBJ2-3; D is possibly TRBD2 (5 bases). The germline CDR1 and CDR2 sequences are SGHAT and FQNNGV. The CDR3 runs 14 residues. V gave up 3 bases and J gave up 6 bases, with 13 bases separating them. The CDR3 is CASSFIGMDDTQYF. CDR3 nucleotide sequence: TGTGCCAGCAGCTTCATCGGGATGGATGATACGCAGTATTTT.

CDR3 sequence (DNA): TGTGCCAGCAGTTTAAGACCCTTGGTCCAGGGGTATGGCTACACCTTC. Protein sequence: CASSLRPLVQGYGYTF. The chain uses TRBV27 and TRBJ1-2; tentative D call: TRBD1 (6 bases). V lost 2 bases, J lost 5 bases, and 18 bases lay in between. The CDR3 is 16 amino acids. Germline assignment: CDR1 MNHEY and CDR2 SMNVEV (reference sequence).

This clone was found once. The V and J genes are TRBV19 and TRBJ1-2; D gene unclear. Germline assignment: CDR1 LNHDA and CDR2 SQIVND (reference sequence). This CDR3 is built from 14 residues. V was pared by 5 bases and J by 8 bases, with 18 bases between. CDR3 coding DNA: TGTGCCAGTAGTCCCCAAGACAAAGGTGGCGGCTACACCTTC. Its protein is CASSPQDKGGGYTF.

The CDR3 here is CASSVRGNYGYTF. The CDR3 DNA sequence: TGTGCCAGCAGCGTACGGGGAAACTATGGCTACACCTTC. The chain links TRBV9 to TRBJ1-2; D is ambiguous. Germline V lookup: CDR1 SGDLS, CDR2 YYNGEE. With 1 base removed from V and 2 bases from J, the gap between germline ends came to 6 bases. The length of the CDR3 is 13 residues.

The chain links TRBV29-1 to TRBJ2-1, with 9 nucleotides matching TRBD2. This CDR3 comprises 15 residues. V lost 6 bases and J lost 2; bases outside the gene matches: 8. From germline, CDR1 is SQVTM and CDR2 ANQGSEA. The chain's CDR3 is CSVSRLADPYNEQFF. The CDR3 nucleotides read TGCAGCGTATCTCGACTAGCGGACCCCTACAATGAGCAGTTCTTC.

The chain couples TRBV3-1 (or the pseudogene TRBV3-2) to TRBJ2-2, with D possibly matching TRBD2 (7 bases). The V gene's germline CDR1 is LGHDT and CDR2 YNNKEL (reference sequence). The CDR3 totals 17 residues. Between the trimmed V and J ends, which lost 1 base and 3 bases, there was a span of 15 bases. The CDR3: CASSQVRGGVDTGELFF. The CDR3 DNA reads as TGTGCCAGCAGCCAAGTGAGGGGGGGCGTCGACACCGGGGAGCTGTTTTTT.

V and J are TRBV2 and TRBJ2-2, with 9 bases that match TRBD1. This CDR3 contains 17 residues. V lost 6 bases, J lost 0 bases, and 8 bases stayed unmatched. Per germline, CDR1 SNHLY and CDR2 FYNNEI. This CDR3 is CASRRDRAPSNTGELFF. The CDR3 DNA is TGTGCCAGCAGAAGGGACAGGGCCCCCTCGAACACCGGGGAGCTGTTTTTT.

The V call is TRBV3-1 (or the pseudogene TRBV3-2), the J call TRBJ2-2; D gene ambiguous. V was shortened by 4 bases and J by 1 base, with 10 bases between the two germline ends. In germline, CDR1 is LGHDT, CDR2 YNNKEL (reference sequence). The CDR3 runs 15 residues. CDR3 DNA sequence: TGTGCCAGCAGCCCCCGCCCAGGGAACACCGGGGAGCTGTTTTTT. Translating it yields CASSPRPGNTGELFF.

This sequence joins TRBV20-1 and TRBJ1-2; the D gene is possibly TRBD1 (5 bases). The CDR3 has 11 amino acids. V was pared by 3 bases and J by 6 bases, with 8 bases between. Germline V lookup: CDR1 DFQATT, CDR2 SNEGSKA (reference sequence). CDR3 sequence (DNA): TGCAGTGCTAGCAGGGTAGATGGCTACACCTTC. It encodes CSASRVDGYTF.

This rearrangement joins TRBV18 to TRBJ1-6, with no clear D. The CDR3 runs 15 residues. Germline V gene sequence: CDR1 KGHSH, CDR2 LQKENI. V lost 2 bases, J lost 7 bases, and 12 bases lay in between. CDR3 amino acids: CASSPNIEANSPLHF. CDR3 DNA: TGTGCCAGCTCACCAAATATAGAGGCAAATTCACCCCTCCACTTT. The full variable domain, in which reference TRBV18 and TRBJ1-6 provide the parts outside the CDR3, is NAGVMQNPRHLVRRRGQEARLRCSPMKGHSHVYWYRQLPEEGLKFMVYLQKENIIDESGMPKERFSAEFPKEGPSILRIQQVVRGDSAAYFCASSPNIEANSPLHFGNGTRLTVT.